This T cell receptor beta chain originates from a study of response to subunit inactivated influenza vaccine listed by TCRdb under 2018. Background on the whole study: Deep quantitative T cell receptor repertoire profiling was used in the study to track responses to a trivalent subunit inactivated influenza vaccine. The investigation overall reported the following: The authors suggested that each seasonal influenza vaccination may recruit only a limited number of new T cells.

This clonotype was observed a handful of times. The target of this receptor is not known. Per-base qualities were not stored, and no clone one base away is much larger. The protocol used for the library was RT-PCR. Sequencing was carried out with an Illumina HiSeq 2500. The public reads were quality trimmed at Q25 with fastp and then assembled into clones with MiXCR by TCRdb, keeping productive beta chains. Each CDR3 protein appears once, grouped with its most common genes and DNA. Within this sample are hundreds of thousands of distinct CDR3 sequences, with about 10% of them counted one time only. Clones ranked in the top ten supply 8% to 13% of the sample. In the germline V gene (reference sequence), CDR1 corresponds to SEHNR and CDR2 to FQNEAQ. V sheds 3 bases and J sheds 3 bases, leaving 9 bases between their ends. Taken from cysteine to phenylalanine, the CDR3 has 14 residues. The retained sequence is limited to the CDR3, 42 bases, with the frame set at the first base.

The sample was also reused in another study, on T cells expressing NK-cell markers. The second paper states: TCR beta cDNA libraries were made by 5'RACE template switching that added a universal primer site and unique molecular identifiers. Eight donors provided sorted CD3+CD56+NKG2C+, CD3+CD56+NKG2C- and CD3+CD56-NKG2C+ T-cell subsets, whose TCR beta-chain repertoires were profiled. Among the eight sequenced donors, only one was HCMV-seronegative, while the other seven were HCMV-seropositive. To restrict sorting to alphabetaTCR-expressing T cells, an anti-gammadeltaTCR antibody was added in several experiments. In several donors, the dominant CD3+CD56+NKG2C+ clonotypes were among the top 10 CD8+ clonotypes and accounted for about 1.0-7.0% of CD8+ T cells. Those dominant clonotypes were again the most abundant among CD3+CD56-NKG2C+ cells in a few donors, at about 25-65%. Whether the expanded NKG2C-expressing T cell clones were specific for HCMV antigens remained unclear. All eight donors whose samples were sequenced were randomly selected healthy volunteers, three of them men and five women. HCMV-specific IgG was detected in serum with a commercial ELISA kit to determine HCMV serostatus. Peripheral blood mononuclear cells were isolated from blood by Ficoll density gradient centrifugation. For six donors, bulk peripheral blood T-cell repertoires were additionally sequenced from unsorted PBMC. Priming for cDNA synthesis came from the TCR beta constant segment, and two successive PCR amplification steps followed. Illumina HiSeq 2000/2500, MiSeq or NextSeq was used to sequence libraries as 2 x 150 bp reads. MIGEC was used to demultiplex reads and group reads by UMI, and MiTCR was used to assemble and quantify clonotypes. To remove erroneous sequences, TCR cDNA sequences were retained only when supported by two or more reads. The tcR package was used for downstream repertoire analysis, and clonotypes were matched between fractions using CDR3 nucleotide sequence together with V segment. Antigen specificity was annotated against VDJdb with VDJmatch, allowing one amino acid substitution in CDR3.

The sample here was PBMCs from blood, taken on the day of vaccination. This receptor was taken from a man aged 50 or older who received an inactivated influenza vaccine. Donor details come from another sample of the same person, matched by shared clones. The rearrangement joined TRBV7-9 to TRBJ2-1; the D gene identity is not certain. The CDR3: CASSFTTNYNEQFF. The DNA sequence reads TGTGCCAGCAGCTTTACTACGAACTACAATGAGCAGTTCTTC.